Included here is one TCR beta chain sequence, with context. No antigen is known for it. The observed sequence ends 3 residues before the CDR3 terminus, with the missing tail filled in from the germline J gene. CDR1 is SEHNR and CDR2 is FQNEAQ in the germline V gene (reference sequence). Trimming removed 4 bases from V and 6 bases from J; junction bases left unmatched: 2. The CDR3 has 13 residues. TCR beta CDR3 amplified by multiplex PCR from approximately 1,200 ng genomic DNA. Sequencing was performed with immunoSEQ multiplex PCR; in TCRdb, only in-frame clones are kept and a portion is missing. The sample totals tens of thousands of clones. The data were taken from a study of T cells in women clearing cervical HPV infection. Study background: Controls were women whose single incident HPV16 infection cleared within 12 months without precancer or cancer.

Notes on the study in general: Richness differences could reflect unmeasured T-cell content per sample. Cases carried less TRBV6-7 than controls: around 0.11% versus 0.15%.

The V call is TRBV7-9, the J call TRBJ1-5; the match to TRBD1 covers 8 bases. The specimen was blood buffy coat. This clonotype was sampled from a woman between 18 and 70 years old with a cervical HPV16 infection that either progressed to CIN3+ or cleared (not recorded which). Partial CDR3 DNA: TGTGCCAGCAGCTCCCAGGGGGCTCAGCCC. Residues: CASSSQGAQP. The CDR3, in full, reads CASSSQGAQPQHF.